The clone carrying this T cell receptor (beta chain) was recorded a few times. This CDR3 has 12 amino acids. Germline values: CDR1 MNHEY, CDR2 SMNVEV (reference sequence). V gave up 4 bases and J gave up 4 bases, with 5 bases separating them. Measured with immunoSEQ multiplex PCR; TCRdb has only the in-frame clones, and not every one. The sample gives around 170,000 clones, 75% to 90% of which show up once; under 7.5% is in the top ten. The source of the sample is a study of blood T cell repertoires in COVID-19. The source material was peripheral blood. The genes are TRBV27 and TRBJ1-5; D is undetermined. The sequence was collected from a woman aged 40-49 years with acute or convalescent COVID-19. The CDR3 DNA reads TGTGCCAGCAGTTCACAAAATCAGCCCCAGCATTTT. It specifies CASSSQNQPQHF.